This entry features one TCR beta chain sequence. No antigen is known for it. No per-base quality is available; no much larger clone lies one base away. The record originates from a study of CD8+CD57+ T cells in acquired aplastic anemia (dated by TCRdb to 2016 to 2018). In terms of the full investigation: On average, sorted CD4+ and CD8+ cells yielded 3.2 ug of extracted DNA, with a range of roughly 0.18 to 30 ug.

Profiling of TCR beta VDJ combinations and CDR3 sequences used genomic DNA as the template. An Illumina HiSeq 2000 was used for TCR repertoire sequencing. As for the authors' bioinformatics: TRBV/TRBJ rearrangement plots, CDR3 size and DJ length profiles, and Simpson's diversity index were used to assess repertoires. The immunodominant clone was defined as the most abundant DNA sequence in deep sequencing data. CDR3 amino acid sequences were screened for sharing across subjects and were compared with published repertoires and the VDJdb database. TCRdb itself trimmed the public reads at Q25 with fastp, ran MiXCR and retained productive beta chains. Rows are unified per CDR3 protein, each entry keeping the most common DNA and genes. It is TCRdb's table, rather than the study itself, that gives the V and J calls and clone size. The sample has a few hundred thousand distinct CDR3 sequences on record, 55% to 65% of them singletons. The ten largest clones capture 7% to 9% of the sample.

The study deep-sequenced TCR repertoires of sorted CD4+ and CD8+ blood T cells from severe aplastic anemia patients and healthy subjects. Ficoll-Paque density gradient centrifugation was used to isolate peripheral blood mononuclear cells. Before DNA extraction, CD4+ and CD8+ T cells were sorted with FACS or magnetic beads. From a lookup of the germline V gene (reference sequence), CDR1 and CDR2 are DFQATT and SNEGSKA. V lost 3 bases and J lost 5 bases, and the count of bases not matched to a germline gene is 2. The CDR3 has 13 amino acids, counting the end cysteine and phenylalanine. Only the CDR3 DNA stays, 39 bases, in frame from base 1. Overall study outcomes, separate from this receptor: Patients and healthy controls showed no significant difference in CD8+ Simpson's diversity (P=0.060). Around 31 CD8+ CDR3 sequences were shared between patients and controls but appeared highly expressed in patients and within their immunodominant clones.

The rearrangement combines TRBV20-1 with TRBJ2-7; 12 bases in between match TRBD2. Sequencing was carried out using sorted CD4+, CD8+, or CD8+CD57+ T cells (not recorded which) from PBMCs. The receptor's source is a human donor with severe aplastic anemia or a healthy control (not recorded which). CDR3 reads: CSASRTSGNEQYF. The bases read TGCAGTGCTAGTAGGACTAGCGGGAACGAGCAGTACTTC.